Presented here are 4 T cell receptor beta chains from one specimen sequenced in a study of T cell repertoires in cytomegalovirus infection. TCRdb itself ran the reads through MiXCR, one entry per CDR3 protein. The repertoire holds approximately 770,000 distinct CDR3 sequences, with about 29% as singletons. The antigens for these receptors are not known. Sequences were derived from cultured CD8+ T cells from PBMCs, sampled from culture after CMV antigen stimulation. Receptor source: a human donor in good health (CMV status not recorded). Some clones in this sample may be carry-over from other donors' samples.

Comment on this clonotype: This may come from a read error, since a much larger clone is one base off. This sequence joins TRBV6-1 and TRBJ2-3; the match to TRBD1 covers 7 bases. The V segment lost 5 bases and the J segment 2 bases; nucleotides outside the gene matches: 4. The CDR3 covers 14 residues. CDR1 and CDR2 (germline): MNHNS, SASEGT. The chain's CDR3 is CASSYTGDTDTQYF. The CDR3, as DNA: TGTGCCAGCAGTTACACAGGGGACACAGATACGCAGTATTTT.

The rearrangement joins TRBV12-3 or TRBV12-4 to TRBJ2-3, with D perhaps matching TRBD2 (7 bases). The V gene lost 4 bases and the J gene lost 2 bases, with 13 bases spanning the gap. This CDR3 is 15 amino acids long. CDR3 protein: CASSSGGGVTDTQYF. CDR3 nucleotide sequence: TGTGCCAGCAGTTCTGGAGGGGGGGTCACAGATACGCAGTATTTT.

This chain uses TRBV5-1 with TRBJ2-3; D is unclear. Germline V lookup: CDR1 SGHRS, CDR2 YFSETQ. V was clipped by 4 bases and J by 0 bases, with 15 bases between them. This CDR3 is built from 16 residues. The CDR3 sequence is CASSRKTLTSTDTQYF. As DNA, the CDR3 is TGCGCCAGCAGCCGAAAGACACTTACTAGCACAGATACGCAGTATTTT. Variable domain in full (rest from reference TRBV5-1 and TRBJ2-3): KAGVTQTPRYLIKTRGQQVTLSCSPISGHRSVSWYQQTPGQGLQFLFEYFSETQRNKGNFPGRFSGRQFSNSRSEMNVSTLELGDSALYLCASSRKTLTSTDTQYFGPGTRLTVL.

The V call is TRBV19, the J call TRBJ1-1; perhaps TRBD1 as D (5 bases). CDR1 is LNHDA and CDR2 is SQIVND in the germline V gene (reference sequence). Trimming took off 3 bases at V and 3 bases at J, with 8 bases between the two ends. The CDR3 contains 13 residues. Here the CDR3 DNA reads TGTGCCAGTAGTATTGGGGGGTACACTGAAGCTTTCTTT. This codes for CASSIGGYTEAFF.